What follows are 12 T cell receptor beta chains derived from one specimen sequenced in a study of beta chain features in type 1 diabetes. Every bit of the isolated RNA underwent reverse transcription, so sequencing read expressed TCRB transcripts. TCRdb keeps only in-frame clones here, not all; method: immunoSEQ multiplex PCR. The data contain under 550,000 clones, around 10% of them singletons. Sequenced material: naive CD4+ T cells from blood. These receptors all come from a young woman in good health.

The rearrangement joins TRBV25-1 to TRBJ1-1, with D unclear. The V end was cut by 6 bases, the J end by 1 base, with 9 bases between. Germline V CDR1 and CDR2: MGHDK, SYGVNS. There are 13 residues in the CDR3. In DNA, the CDR3 is TGTGCCAGCAGGTTCAGCGAGAACACTGAAGCTTTCTTT. This encodes CASRFSENTEAFF.

This clone was picked up many times. The V gene is TRBV9, the J gene TRBJ2-6; maybe TRBD1 (6 bases). Germline CDR1 and CDR2: SGDLS and YYNGEE. The CDR3 runs to 15 residues. Trimming took 4 bases from V and 2 from J, leaving 10 bases between them. The CDR3, as DNA: TGTGCCAGCAGCTCAGGACAGCCTGGGGCCAACGTCCTGACTTTC. Residues: CASSSGQPGANVLTF.

The chain recombines TRBV6-6 with TRBJ2-3; D is unresolved. This CDR3 is 15 amino acids long. Per the germline V gene, CDR1 is MNHNY and CDR2 is SVGAGI (reference sequence). Between the trimmed V and J ends, which lost 7 bases and 1 base, there was a span of 15 bases. The CDR3 sequence is CASNGNNLGTDTQYF. The CDR3 DNA is TGTGCCAGCAATGGTAATAATCTGGGCACAGATACGCAGTATTTT.

This clone was seen a handful of times. V and J are TRBV19 and TRBJ1-5; 8 bases align to TRBD1. J gave up 6 bases and V 4 bases, and 2 bases lay outside the gene matches. The CDR3 totals 13 residues. Germline V gives CDR1 LNHDA, CDR2 SQIVND (reference sequence). CDR3 loop: CASSTGGIQPQHF. CDR3 sequence (DNA): TGTGCCAGTAGTACAGGGGGCATTCAGCCCCAGCATTTT.

The chain employs TRBV5-4 and TRBJ2-3; D might be TRBD2 (7 bases). Trimming stripped 0 bases from V and 5 bases from J, with 13 bases between. The germline V gene has CDR1 SGHNT and CDR2 YYREEE (reference sequence). The CDR3 is 15 residues long. The CDR3 DNA follows: TGTGCCAGCAGCTTGGCCGGGGGGCGGGGAGATACGCAGTATTTT. Protein: CASSLAGGRGDTQYF.

The chain recombines TRBV7-9 with TRBJ2-7, with D perhaps matching TRBD1 or TRBD2 (5 bases each). The CDR3 runs 17 residues. The ends were cut back, 1 base at V and 3 bases at J, with 19 bases in the middle. Germline loops: CDR1 SEHNR, CDR2 FQNEAQ (reference sequence). CDR3 bases: TGTGCCAGCAGCTTAGTCGCCCACCGGGACGCCAACTACGAGCAGTACTTC. This codes for CASSLVAHRDANYEQYF. Full variable domain (outside the CDR3, taken from reference TRBV7-9 and TRBJ2-7): DTGVSQNPRHKITKRGQNVTFRCDPISEHNRLYWYRQTLGQGPEFLTYFQNEAQLEKSRLLSDRFSAERPKGSFSTLEIQRTEQGDSAMYLCASSLVAHRDANYEQYFGPGTRLTVT.

V and J are TRBV5-1 and TRBJ2-5; D not certain. Per the germline V gene, CDR1 is SGHRS and CDR2 is YFSETQ. The ends were cut back, 6 bases at V and 4 bases at J, with 25 bases in the middle. The CDR3 loop spans 17 amino acids. This CDR3 is CASMDSQGFFQGETQYF. The CDR3 coding sequence is TGCGCCAGCATGGATTCCCAAGGTTTCTTTCAAGGAGAGACCCAGTACTTC.

This clone has only a few counts. The chain joins TRBV7-2 to TRBJ2-3; D might be TRBD2 (5 bases). The CDR3 has 14 residues. The V end was cut by 5 bases, the J end by 6 bases, with 15 bases between. Germline values: CDR1 SGHTA, CDR2 FQGNSA. This CDR3 is CASSQTGVSDTQYF. CDR3 nucleotide sequence: TGTGCCAGCAGCCAAACCGGGGTTTCGGATACGCAGTATTTT.

The chain combines TRBV29-1 with TRBJ2-7, with D hard to call. Germline-derived CDR1 and CDR2 are SQVTM and ANQGSEA. There are 11 residues in the CDR3. The V end lost 6 bases, the J end lost 2 bases, and 8 bases lay between the germline ends. CDR3 residues: CSVGRTYEQYF. The CDR3 region has the DNA TGCAGCGTGGGCAGAACCTACGAGCAGTACTTC.

The V call is TRBV9, the J call TRBJ2-5; perhaps D is TRBD1 or TRBD2 (5 bases each). The CDR3 length is 14 residues. CDR1 and CDR2 (germline): SGDLS, YYNGEE. V lost 5 bases and J lost 4, with 15 bases in between. CDR3 coding DNA: TGTGCCAGCAGGAGGGGACCCCAGGCAGAGACCCAGTACTTC. Translating gives CASRRGPQAETQYF.

The chain recombines TRBV14 with TRBJ2-4, with 10 bases lining up with TRBD2. The CDR3 covers 17 residues. Trimming at V came to 0 bases and at J to 5 bases, leaving 7 bases not matched to a gene. The germline V gene encodes CDR1 SGHDN and CDR2 FVKESK. CDR3 protein: CASSQDGLAGAQNIQYF. CDR3 nucleotides: TGTGCCAGCAGCCAAGATGGTCTAGCGGGAGCGCAAAACATTCAGTACTTC.

CDR3 amino acids: CASSTGTSGYNEQFF. The CDR3 region has the DNA TGTGCCAGCAGCACCGGGACTAGCGGCTACAATGAGCAGTTCTTC. The chain has TRBV5-4 and TRBJ2-1; 11 nucleotides agree with TRBD2. Germline lookup yields CDR1 SGHNT and CDR2 YYREEE (reference sequence). The trim removed 4 bases at V and 3 bases at J, leaving 3 bases unmatched. The CDR3 totals 15 residues.